Listed here are 2 T cell receptor beta chains from one sample, sequenced in a study of T cells in Graves' hyperthyroidism and ophthalmopathy. From RNA transcripts, TCR beta CDR3 regions were amplified. HTBI primers were employed in a first-round RT-PCR of the TCR CDR3. In TCRdb, the multiplex PCR reads were re-called with MiXCR into one record per CDR3 protein. The data hold approximately 700,000 distinct CDR3 sequences, with 45% observed a single time. The specimen was peripheral blood or thyroid tissue (not recorded which). The source is an adult man with Graves' disease, either hyperthyroidism or ophthalmopathy (not recorded which).

This clonotype was detected only a few times. The chain recombines TRBV2 with TRBJ1-1; no clear D. Per germline, CDR1 SNHLY and CDR2 FYNNEI. CDR3 size: 15 residues. The ends were cut back, 2 bases at V and 4 bases at J, with 14 bases in the middle. The CDR3 region is CASSEMSGEATEAFF. CDR3 bases: TGTGCCAGCAGTGAAATGTCCGGGGAGGCCACTGAAGCTTTCTTT.

This clonotype has more than one count but fewer than ten. The V and J genes are TRBV19 and TRBJ1-2; 10 bases map to TRBD1. Germline CDR1 LNHDA, CDR2 SQIVND (reference sequence). V lost 7 bases and J lost 8; bases outside the gene matches: 10. The CDR3 contains 14 residues. The CDR3 sequence is CASMGDRGLGGYTF. The CDR3 DNA sequence: TGTGCCAGTATGGGGGACAGGGGTCTCGGCGGCTACACCTTC.